This is a list of T cell receptor beta chains from one sample in a study of T cell changes during pregnancy in multiple sclerosis. Sequenced by immunoSEQ multiplex PCR; TCRdb stores in-frame clones only, minus some. The sample lists nearly 25,000 clones; more than 75% were seen once. The specimen comprised CD4+ T cells from peripheral blood mononuclear cells, sampled in the first trimester of pregnancy. Receptors were obtained from a female donor in good health, enrolled as a control in a pregnancy study. CDR3s include the opening cysteine and the closing phenylalanine or tryptophan. Each record gives: D gene, J gene, V gene, clone size, CDR3 protein, CDR3 DNA. The D gene is left open where the match is weak. Not every row has a clone size; where given, it reads once, few, many or a size class.

D: NA; J: TRBJ1-5; V: TRBV7-9; size: NA; CDR3: CASSLGDRNQPQHF; DNA: TGTGCCAGCAGCTTAGGCGATAGAAATCAGCCCCAGCATTTT
D: NA; J: TRBJ1-1; V: TRBV11-2; size: NA; CDR3: CASSLTDRQNTEAFF; DNA: TGTGCCAGCAGTTTAACCGACAGGCAGAACACTGAAGCTTTCTTT
D: TRBD1; J: TRBJ1-4; V: TRBV7-2; size: NA; CDR3: CASSPRQGADEKLFF; DNA: TGTGCCAGCAGCCCGCGACAGGGGGCGGATGAAAAACTGTTTTTT
D: TRBD2; J: TRBJ2-1; V: TRBV28; size: NA; CDR3: CASGRTSGNDEQFF; DNA: TGTGCCAGCGGCAGGACTAGCGGGAACGATGAGCAGTTCTTC
D: NA; J: TRBJ2-1; V: TRBV7-9; size: NA; CDR3: CASSEIQVSNEQFF; DNA: TGTGCCAGCAGCGAGATACAGGTGTCCAATGAGCAGTTCTTC
D: TRBD1; J: TRBJ2-7; V: TRBV19; size: NA; CDR3: CASRPGGQKDEQYF; DNA: TGTGCCAGTAGACCTGGGGGACAGAAAGACGAGCAGTACTTC
D: NA; J: TRBJ1-2; V: TRBV6-1; size: NA; CDR3: CAGSNLQGSYTF; DNA: TGTGCCGGCAGTAACCTACAGGGAAGCTACACCTTC
D: TRBD1; J: TRBJ1-2; V: TRBV7-2; size: once; CDR3: CASSVPGTAGSGYTF; DNA: TGTGCCAGCAGCGTACCCGGGACAGCTGGTAGTGGCTACACCTTC
D: TRBD1; J: TRBJ1-2; V: TRBV19; size: few; CDR3: CASNLGGWRDYGYTF; DNA: TGTGCCAGTAACCTAGGGGGCTGGAGGGACTATGGCTACACCTTC
D: TRBD1; J: TRBJ1-5; V: TRBV5-6; size: few; CDR3: CASSRKAGGNYQPQHF; DNA: TGTGCCAGCAGCAGAAAGGCAGGGGGTAACTATCAGCCCCAGCATTTT
D: NA; J: TRBJ2-3; V: TRBV11-1; size: NA; CDR3: CASSLRLAADTQYF; DNA: TGTGCCAGCAGCTTACGCCTAGCAGCAGATACGCAGTATTTT
D: TRBD2; J: TRBJ2-1; V: TRBV7-9; size: NA; CDR3: CASSPEASGVNEQFF; DNA: TGTGCCAGCAGCCCCGAGGCTAGCGGGGTGAATGAGCAGTTCTTC
D: NA; J: TRBJ1-2; V: TRBV15; size: medium-sized; CDR3: CATSRGGFNYGYTF; DNA: TGTGCCACCAGCAGGGGGGGGTTTAACTATGGCTACACCTTC
D: TRBD1; J: TRBJ2-6; V: TRBV19; size: NA; CDR3: CASAGTGMGGANVLTF; DNA: TGTGCCAGTGCCGGGACAGGGATGGGTGGGGCCAACGTCCTGACTTTC
D: TRBD1; J: TRBJ1-1; V: TRBV6-1; size: NA; CDR3: CASRNPQGVSTEAFF; DNA: TGTGCCAGCAGAAACCCACAGGGGGTTAGTACTGAAGCTTTCTTT
D: NA; J: TRBJ1-4; V: TRBV18; size: NA; CDR3: CASSPAQGEKLFF; DNA: TGTGCCAGCTCACCGGCACAGGGAGAAAAACTGTTTTTT
D: TRBD1; J: TRBJ1-2; V: TRBV5-1; size: NA; CDR3: CASSLDRERGYTF; DNA: TGCGCCAGCAGCTTAGACAGGGAACGGGGCTACACCTTC
D: NA; J: TRBJ1-2; V: TRBV7-2; size: once; CDR3: CASSSGAGGGYTF; DNA: TGTGCCAGCAGCTCAGGAGCGGGGGGCGGCTACACCTTC
D: NA; J: TRBJ1-6; V: TRBV6-5; size: NA; CDR3: CASRIEGLGNSPLHF; DNA: TGTGCCAGCAGGATAGAAGGACTGGGGAATTCACCCCTCCACTTT
D: TRBD1; J: TRBJ2-1; V: TRBV27; size: NA; CDR3: CASSPGQGVAHEQFF; DNA: TGTGCCAGCAGTCCCGGACAGGGGGTGGCCCATGAGCAGTTCTTC
D: TRBD1; J: TRBJ2-7; V: TRBV11-2; size: NA; CDR3: CASSLVGDRLREQYF; DNA: TGTGCCAGCAGCTTAGTGGGGGACAGGCTTAGAGAGCAGTACTTC
D: NA; J: TRBJ1-6; V: TRBV7-8; size: NA; CDR3: CASSLVDSPLHF; DNA: TGTGCCAGCAGCTTAGTCGATTCACCCCTCCACTTT
D: TRBD2; J: TRBJ2-1; V: TRBV19; size: NA; CDR3: CASSIEWSGGPQAEQFF; DNA: TGTGCCAGTAGTATAGAATGGAGCGGGGGGCCCCAGGCTGAGCAGTTCTTC
D: TRBD2; J: TRBJ2-1; V: TRBV11-3; size: NA; CDR3: CASSPRTSGRAGEQFF; DNA: TGTGCCAGCAGCCCGCGGACTAGCGGGAGGGCCGGGGAGCAGTTCTTC
D: NA; J: TRBJ1-5; V: TRBV2; size: NA; CDR3: CASGGGIDQPQHF; DNA: TGTGCCAGTGGGGGAGGGATTGATCAGCCCCAGCATTTT
D: NA; J: TRBJ1-2; V: TRBV18; size: NA; CDR3: CASSPTTDIWAAPDF; DNA: TGTGCCAGCTCACCAACGACGGACATTTGGGCCGCTCCCGATTTC
D: NA; J: TRBJ1-2; V: TRBV10-3; size: NA; CDR3: CAIRVIDGYTF; DNA: TGTGCCATCAGGGTTATAGATGGCTACACCTTC
D: NA; J: TRBJ1-6; V: TRBV7-9; size: few; CDR3: CASSLEGSPLHF; DNA: TGTGCCAGCAGCTTAGAGGGGTCACCCCTCCACTTT
D: TRBD2; J: TRBJ2-2; V: TRBV7-8; size: NA; CDR3: CASSGALAGGTGELFF; DNA: TGTGCCAGCAGCGGGGCGTTAGCGGGGGGAACCGGGGAGCTGTTTTTT
D: TRBD1; J: TRBJ2-5; V: TRBV7-7; size: NA; CDR3: CASSPLTGGVGETQYF; DNA: TGTGCTAGCAGCCCCCTGACAGGGGGAGTTGGGGAGACCCAGTACTTC
D: NA; J: TRBJ1-5; V: TRBV2; size: NA; CDR3: CASSPDRINQPQHF; DNA: TGTGCCAGCAGTCCCGACAGGATCAATCAGCCCCAGCATTTT
D: NA; J: TRBJ1-1; V: TRBV7-8; size: NA; CDR3: CASSYGGGGNLVTEAFF; DNA: TGTGCCAGCAGCTACGGGGGGGGTGGTAATTTAGTCACTGAAGCTTTCTTT
D: TRBD1; J: TRBJ2-7; V: TRBV27; size: NA; CDR3: CASSLQGDRGWEQYF; DNA: TGTGCCAGCAGTCTCCAAGGGGACAGGGGATGGGAGCAGTACTTC
D: TRBD2; J: TRBJ2-1; V: TRBV5-1; size: NA; CDR3: CASSLAGRNNEQFF; DNA: TGCGCCAGCAGCCTAGCGGGGAGGAACAATGAGCAGTTCTTC
D: NA; J: TRBJ2-5; V: TRBV6-6; size: NA; CDR3: CASSYSGGMKTQYF; DNA: TGTGCCAGCAGTTACTCGGGGGGTATGAAGACCCAGTACTTC
D: NA; J: TRBJ1-1; V: TRBV29-1; size: NA; CDR3: CSVGAWGRENTEAFF; DNA: TGCAGCGTGGGGGCGTGGGGGCGCGAGAACACTGAAGCTTTCTTT
D: TRBD2; J: TRBJ2-1; V: TRBV29-1; size: NA; CDR3: CSVVSQREYVNEQFF; DNA: TGCAGCGTTGTGAGTCAGCGGGAGTATGTGAATGAGCAGTTCTTC
D: TRBD2; J: TRBJ2-1; V: TRBV7-2; size: NA; CDR3: CASSSTSGSFDEQFF; DNA: TGTGCCAGCAGCTCCACTAGCGGGAGCTTCGATGAGCAGTTCTTC
D: TRBD1; J: TRBJ2-5; V: TRBV28; size: NA; CDR3: CASSSRQGSGETQYF; DNA: TGTGCCAGCAGTTCGCGACAGGGGTCGGGAGAGACCCAGTACTTC
D: TRBD1; J: TRBJ2-7; V: TRBV10-1; size: NA; CDR3: CASIPRSADRRYHYEQYF; DNA: TGCGCCAGCATCCCTCGTTCAGCGGACAGGAGATACCACTACGAGCAGTACTTC
D: NA; J: TRBJ2-5; V: TRBV5-1; size: NA; CDR3: CASSFGQGGETQYF; DNA: TGCGCCAGCAGCTTTGGGCAGGGCGGAGAGACCCAGTACTTC
D: NA; J: TRBJ1-5; V: TRBV19; size: NA; CDR3: CASNGLFSNQPQHF; DNA: TGTGCCAGTAACGGGTTATTTAGCAATCAGCCCCAGCATTTT
D: NA; J: TRBJ1-4; V: TRBV15; size: NA; CDR3: CATSRRGAYNEKLFF; DNA: TGTGCCACCAGCCGCCGGGGGGCTTATAATGAAAAACTGTTTTTT
D: NA; J: TRBJ2-3; V: TRBV5-1; size: NA; CDR3: CASSLGVPTGTDTQYF; DNA: TGCGCCAGCAGCTTGGGTGTTCCTACCGGCACAGATACGCAGTATTTT
D: TRBD2; J: TRBJ2-2; V: TRBV7-9; size: NA; CDR3: CASSFGGTGELFF; DNA: TGTGCCAGCAGCTTCGGGGGGACCGGGGAGCTGTTTTTT
D: TRBD1; J: TRBJ1-1; V: TRBV7-8; size: NA; CDR3: CASSPRTGSTEAFF; DNA: TGTGCCAGCAGCCCGAGGACAGGGAGCACTGAAGCTTTCTTT
D: NA; J: TRBJ2-5; V: TRBV15; size: once; CDR3: CATSRDGGSNQETQYF; DNA: TGTGCCACCAGCAGAGATGGGGGCTCAAACCAAGAGACCCAGTACTTC
D: NA; J: TRBJ2-1; V: TRBV11-3; size: once; CDR3: CASSLTGGIFNEQFF; DNA: TGTGCCAGCAGCTTAACAGGCGGGATATTCAATGAGCAGTTCTTC
D: TRBD1; J: TRBJ1-2; V: TRBV6-1; size: NA; CDR3: CASSEVTGGNYGYTF; DNA: TGTGCCAGCAGTGAAGTAACAGGGGGCAACTATGGCTACACCTTC
D: NA; J: TRBJ1-4; V: TRBV21-1; size: few; CDR3: CASSSLSQKLFF; DNA: TGTGCCAGCAGCTCCCTTTCCCAAAAACTGTTTTTT
D: NA; J: TRBJ2-7; V: TRBV14; size: NA; CDR3: CASSPSTMWTDEQYF; DNA: TGTGCCAGCAGCCCATCGACTATGTGGACGGACGAGCAGTACTTC
D: TRBD2; J: TRBJ2-3; V: TRBV5-4; size: NA; CDR3: CASSYSGSGEDTQYF; DNA: TGTGCCAGCAGCTATAGCGGGAGTGGGGAAGATACGCAGTATTTT
D: TRBD1; J: TRBJ2-2; V: TRBV19; size: few; CDR3: CASRRTGDRTGELFF; DNA: TGTGCCAGTAGGAGGACAGGGGATAGGACCGGGGAGCTGTTTTTT
D: NA; J: TRBJ1-5; V: TRBV30; size: NA; CDR3: CAWSTPSGAVDQPQHF; DNA: TGTGCCTGGAGTACTCCCTCAGGGGCGGTAGATCAGCCCCAGCATTTT
D: NA; J: TRBJ2-1; V: TRBV7-9; size: few; CDR3: CASSPPRNEQFF; DNA: TGTGCCAGCAGCCCCCCTCGCAATGAGCAGTTCTTC
D: TRBD1; J: TRBJ1-6; V: TRBV15; size: NA; CDR3: CATSSDRANSPLHF; DNA: TGTGCCACCAGCAGTGACAGGGCCAATTCACCCCTCCACTTT
D: NA; J: TRBJ1-2; V: TRBV7-3; size: NA; CDR3: CASSPSRDYGYTF; DNA: TGTGCCAGCAGCCCTTCCCGCGACTATGGCTACACCTTC
D: TRBD1; J: TRBJ1-2; V: TRBV19; size: NA; CDR3: CASTAGRGENTF; DNA: TGTGCCAGTACCGCCGGCAGGGGGGAAAACACCTTC
D: TRBD1; J: TRBJ1-5; V: TRBV6-1; size: NA; CDR3: CASRKDRGILQPQHF; DNA: TGTGCCAGCCGAAAGGACAGGGGGATACTCCAGCCCCAGCATTTT